This TCR beta chain was captured in a study of blood T cell repertoires in COVID-19. For the study at large: Some COVID-19 samples were acute and others convalescent; all came from the United States, Italy and Spain. In each case, the material was cDNA or gDNA derived from T cells, B-cell-depleted T cells, or PBMCs.

Germline lookup yields CDR1 SGHAT and CDR2 FQDESV (reference sequence). The J segment lost 4 bases and the V segment lost 3 bases, leaving 3 bases of the junction unmatched. The CDR3 sequence is 14 residues long. Per the original data handling: Amplification of reference gene primers provided the estimated nucleated cell counts. Data came from immunoSEQ multiplex PCR; TCRdb stores just in-frame clones and leaves some out. Clone size and V and J calls were adopted from that table, with D and trimming inferred from the DNA. The data hold 110,000 to 150,000 clones, with about 76% observed a single time.

The J gene is TRBJ2-3, the V gene TRBV11-1, with 8 bases lining up with TRBD2. Sequencing used peripheral blood. This clonotype was sampled from a man older than 75 with acute or convalescent COVID-19. CDR3 nucleotides: TGTGCCAGCAGCTTGTCGGGAGGGCCAGATACGCAGTATTTT. This encodes CASSLSGGPDTQYF.